These 18 T cell receptor beta chains share one sample of origin, sequenced in a study of blood T cell repertoires in COVID-19 (TCRdb year 2020). Libraries were built with the immunoSEQ multiplex PCR assay. TCRdb obtained this table from immuneACCESS and retained in-frame rearrangements with V and J assigned. These tables miss some clones; where compared with another copy, unresolved V genes account for less than half of the shortfall, and the remainder is unexplained. The sample records 250,000 to 350,000 clones, approximately 90% of which are singletons. The ten most abundant clones make up just under 6.5% of the sample. Sequencing was performed on peripheral blood. The receptors here all came from a woman between 45 and 65 years old with COVID-19, enrolled during active disease.

The chain employs TRBV6-5 and TRBJ2-2; 9 positions match TRBD1. V shed 7 bases and J 5 bases; nucleotides not matched to a gene: 5. This CDR3 contains 14 residues. Germline CDR1 and CDR2: MNHEY and SVGAGI. In DNA form, the CDR3 reads TGTGCCAGCATGGGACAGGGAAAAACCGGGGAGCTGTTTTTT. It is translated as CASMGQGKTGELFF.

The J gene is TRBJ2-1, the V gene TRBV12-1; TRBD2, the D gene given by the table, was not confirmed from the DNA. TRBV12-1 is a pseudogene segment. The CDR3 totals 14 residues. The CDR3 spells CASSFAHGYNEQFF. The CDR3 region has the DNA TGTGCCAGCAGCTTTGCGCACGGGTACAATGAGCAGTTCTTC.

CDR3 bases: TGTGCCAGCTCTCGGACAGGTAACACTGAAGCTTTCTTT. Translation: CASSRTGNTEAFF. The chain joins TRBV2 to TRBJ1-1; 7 nucleotides align to TRBD1. Trimming at V came to 8 bases and at J to 2 bases, leaving 5 bases not matched to a gene. CDR3 length equals 13 residues. In germline, CDR1 is SNHLY, CDR2 FYNNEI.

The chain has TRBV5-6 and TRBJ1-2; D possibly corresponds to TRBD1 (5 bases). There are 15 residues in the CDR3. The germline V gene has CDR1 SGHDT and CDR2 YYEEEE. Trimming cost V 0 bases and J 1 base, with 10 bases left between them. The CDR3 DNA reads as TGTGCCAGCAGCTTGGGGGCAGGGTATAACTATGGCTACACCTTC. It is translated as CASSLGAGYNYGYTF. Supplemented by reference TRBV5-6 and TRBJ1-2, the full variable domain reads DAGVTQSPTHLIKTRGQQVTLRCSPKSGHDTVSWYQQALGQGPQFIFQYYEEEERQRGNFPDRFSGHQFPNYSSELNVNALLLGDSALYLCASSLGAGYNYGYTFGSGTRLTVV.

V gene TRBV5-4 combines with J gene TRBJ2-7, with 7 bases identical to TRBD1. The length of the CDR3 is 14 residues. V trimming: 2 bases; J trimming: 3 bases; junction bases outside the gene matches: 5. Germline CDR1 reads SGHNT; CDR2 reads YYREEE (reference sequence). CDR3 coding DNA: TGTGCCAGCAGCTTCCCGACAGGGAGCTACGAGCAGTACTTC. It yields the protein CASSFPTGSYEQYF.

The chain uses TRBV27 and TRBJ2-2; D not resolved. The V and J ends lost 3 bases and 4 bases respectively, with 6 bases between them. The CDR3 is 13 amino acids. Germline V gene lookup returns CDR1 MNHEY and CDR2 SMNVEV (reference sequence). Here the CDR3 reads CASSFFRTGELFF. In DNA form, the CDR3 reads TGTGCCAGCAGTTTTTTCCGCACCGGGGAGCTGTTTTTT.

The V gene is TRBV27, the J gene TRBJ2-2, with D perhaps TRBD1 (6 bases). The CDR3 extends over 15 amino acids. Looked up from germline, CDR1 is MNHEY and CDR2 is SMNVEV (reference sequence). Deletions cut 3 bases from V and 3 bases from J, with 11 bases between. The CDR3 DNA is TGTGCCAGCAGTTTCCAGGGGCGGTACACCGGGGAGCTGTTTTTT. It specifies CASSFQGRYTGELFF.

This chain connects TRBV11-3 to TRBJ2-5; perhaps TRBD2 as D (5 bases). V lost 3 bases, J lost 9 bases, and 14 bases lay in between. CDR3 length: 13 residues. CDR1 and CDR2 (germline): SGHNT, YENEEA. CDR3 residues: CASSLYATGAQYF. As DNA, the CDR3 is TGTGCCAGCAGCTTGTATGCTACCGGGGCCCAGTACTTC. The whole variable domain, filled in from reference TRBV11-3 and TRBJ2-5, reads EAGVVQSPRYKIIEKKQPVAFWCNPISGHNTLYWYLQNLGQGPELLIRYENEEAVDDSQLPKDRFSAERLKGVDSTLKIQPAELGDSAVYLCASSLYATGAQYFGPGTRLLVL.

This clone was detected a few times. The rearrangement uses TRBV7-3 and TRBJ2-2, with TRBD2 identical over 9 bases. J was trimmed by 7 bases and V by 4 bases; bases with no gene match: 10. CDR3 length: 16 amino acids. Per germline, CDR1 SGHTA and CDR2 FQGTGA. CDR3 sequence: CASSSMAGGPGGELFF. CDR3 DNA sequence: TGTGCCAGCAGCTCAATGGCGGGAGGGCCTGGCGGGGAGCTGTTTTTT.

The rearrangement uses TRBV19 and TRBJ1-1, with D possibly matching TRBD1 (6 bases). CDR1 is LNHDA, CDR2 SQIVND, per germline (reference sequence). V dropped 6 bases and J dropped 5 bases, with 13 bases sitting between them. The CDR3 spans 13 residues. The CDR3 here is CASSRAGVTEAFF. The DNA of the CDR3 is TGTGCCAGTAGCCGGGCAGGGGTGACTGAAGCTTTCTTT.

DNA of the CDR3: TGTGCCAGTAGTATAGTCATGAACACTGAAGCTTTCTTT. As protein: CASSIVMNTEAFF. The gene calls are TRBV19 and TRBJ1-1; no firm D call. Deletions cut 1 base from V and 0 bases from J, with 3 bases between. The CDR3 consists of 13 residues. Germline lookup yields CDR1 LNHDA and CDR2 SQIVND (reference sequence). Based on the CDR3 plus reference TRBV19 and TRBJ1-1, the full variable domain is DGGITQSPKYLFRKEGQNVTLSCEQNLNHDAMYWYRQDPGQGLRLIYYSQIVNDFQKGDIAEGYSVSREKKESFPLTVTSAQKNPTAFYLCASSIVMNTEAFFGQGTRLTVV.

The chain has TRBV6-1 and TRBJ2-1; 9 bases match TRBD1. The CDR3 loop spans 17 amino acids. With V trimmed by 3 bases and J by 6 bases, 12 bases remained unmatched. CDR1 is MNHNS and CDR2 is SASEGT in the germline V gene. In nucleotides, the CDR3 is TGTGCCAGCAGTGACCACCCCCCGGGACAGGGACGCAATGAGCAGTTCTTC. Protein product: CASSDHPPGQGRNEQFF.

The chain employs TRBV29-1 and TRBJ2-1; no clear D gene. From germline, CDR1 is SQVTM and CDR2 ANQGSEA. Deletions cut 1 base from V and 0 bases from J, with 10 bases between. The CDR3 extends over 15 amino acids. The CDR3 coding sequence is TGCAGCGTTGAAGGCGGAACCATCTCCTACAATGAGCAGTTCTTC. Translation: CSVEGGTISYNEQFF.

The chain links TRBV5-6 to TRBJ2-5, with 7 bases matching TRBD2. Germline trimming cut 1 base from V and 2 bases from J; bases unmatched to any gene: 14. CDR1 and CDR2 (germline): SGHDT, YYEEEE. This CDR3 has 18 amino acids. The DNA of the CDR3 is TGTGCCAGCAGCTTGAGGACTAGTTTGGCCCTAGAACAAGAGACCCAGTACTTC. Encoded protein: CASSLRTSLALEQETQYF.

The gene calls are TRBV11-3 and TRBJ2-1, with 9 nucleotides matching TRBD2. This CDR3 is 14 amino acids long. V dropped 6 bases and J dropped 6; count of bases not matched to a gene: 6. The germline CDR1 and CDR2 sequences are SGHNT and YENEEA. The CDR3 sequence: CASSQGLARNEQFF. In DNA, the CDR3 is TGTGCCAGCAGTCAAGGACTAGCGCGCAATGAGCAGTTCTTC. The complete variable domain, with remaining parts taken from reference TRBV11-3 and TRBJ2-1, reads EAGVVQSPRYKIIEKKQPVAFWCNPISGHNTLYWYLQNLGQGPELLIRYENEEAVDDSQLPKDRFSAERLKGVDSTLKIQPAELGDSAVYLCASSQGLARNEQFFGPGTRLTVL.

The chain carries TRBV29-1 and TRBJ2-1; weak D call: TRBD2 (5 bases). The germline V gene encodes CDR1 SQVTM and CDR2 ANQGSEA. CDR3 size: 13 residues. V was trimmed by 7 bases and J by 0 bases, leaving 10 bases between them. The CDR3 bases are TGCAGCGAGGCGGGTAGCTCCTACAATGAGCAGTTCTTC. Translated: CSEAGSSYNEQFF.

V and J are TRBV5-4 and TRBJ2-1; TRBD2 matches 8 bases. CDR3 length equals 13 residues. The V segment lost 2 bases and the J segment 6 bases; nucleotides outside the gene matches: 1. Germline lookup yields CDR1 SGHNT and CDR2 YYREEE (reference sequence). The CDR3: CASSFTSGNEQFF. Written as DNA, the CDR3 is TGTGCCAGCAGCTTTACTAGCGGCAATGAGCAGTTCTTC.

This chain connects TRBV28 to TRBJ1-5; a weak D match, TRBD1 (6 bases). The CDR3 covers 14 residues. V gave up 5 bases and J gave up 6 bases, with 14 bases separating them. Germline CDR1 reads MDHEN; CDR2 reads SYDVKM. The CDR3 reads CASSPPDRFQPQHF. CDR3 nucleotides: TGTGCCAGCAGTCCACCGGACAGATTTCAGCCCCAGCATTTT.